The clone carrying this T cell receptor (beta chain) was recorded many times. This CDR3 has 12 amino acids. V lost 4 bases and J 3 bases, leaving 10 bases between the germline ends. Per germline, CDR1 SQVTM and CDR2 ANQGSEA. MiXCR was run by TCRdb on the RT-PCR reads, yielding one entry per CDR3 protein. The repertoire holds about 680,000 distinct CDR3 sequences, 14% seen once, with 3.6% in the top ten. This chain connects TRBV29-1 to TRBJ2-7; D perhaps matches TRBD1 (5 bases). Sequencing was done on a sample of memory CD4+ T cells from blood. The TCR originated in a female donor in good health, serving as a healthy control. CDR3 in amino acids: CSVGDSFYEQYF. DNA of the CDR3: TGCAGCGTTGGTGACAGTTTCTACGAGCAGTACTTC.